One and the same sample provided the 27 T cell receptor beta chains below, sequenced in a study of ipilimumab plus nivolumab after autologous stem cell transplantation. Sequencing was performed with immunoSEQ multiplex PCR; in TCRdb, only in-frame clones are kept and a portion is missing. Of around 20,000 clones in the sample, about 80% were seen once. The material sequenced was PBMCs, taken in a trial of ipilimumab plus nivolumab as post-transplant consolidation. These receptors all come from a male donor with diffuse large B-cell lymphoma.

The CDR3, as DNA: TGTGCCAGCAGCCAAGATCTACGGGGGGGATATGGCTACACCTTC. Translated, it gives CASSQDLRGGYGYTF. The chain employs TRBV4-2 and TRBJ1-2; D possibly corresponds to TRBD1 (5 bases). The germline CDR1 and CDR2 sequences are LGHNA and YNFKEQ. V lost 0 bases and J lost 5, with 13 bases in between. CDR3 size: 15 residues.

The chain is built from TRBV7-9 and TRBJ2-7; TRBD1 matches at 7 bases. V shed 5 bases, J shed 2 bases, and the junction held 12 bases outside the gene matches. The CDR3 is made up of 16 amino acids. The germline gives CDR1 SEHNR, CDR2 FQNEAQ (reference sequence). CDR3 residues: CASSAQATGVPYEQYF. The CDR3 region has the DNA TGTGCCAGCAGCGCCCAAGCAACAGGGGTTCCCTACGAGCAGTACTTC.

The chain joins TRBV4-1 to TRBJ1-5; perhaps TRBD1 as D (5 bases). With 1 base removed from V and 6 bases from J, the gap between germline ends came to 7 bases. There are 13 residues in the CDR3. CDR1 is MGHRA and CDR2 is YSYEKL in the germline V gene. DNA of the CDR3: TGCGCCAGCAGCCAAGTCGGGGCTCAGCCCCAGCATTTT. Translation: CASSQVGAQPQHF.

The gene calls are TRBV14 and TRBJ2-2; perhaps TRBD1 as D (5 bases). Germline CDR1 SGHDN, CDR2 FVKESK. The V end lost 4 bases, the J end lost 6 bases, and 21 bases lay between the germline ends. CDR3 length equals 17 residues. For the CDR3, the DNA is TGTGCCAGCAGCCCCGGTAGACAGCTGATGGGCTCCGGGGAGCTGTTTTTT. It encodes CASSPGRQLMGSGELFF. The variable domain in full, with the rest retrieved from reference TRBV14 and TRBJ2-2, is EAGVTQFPSHSVIEKGQTVTLRCDPISGHDNLYWYRRVMGKEIKFLLHFVKESKQDESGMPNNRFLAERTGGTYSTLKVQPAELEDSGVYFCASSPGRQLMGSGELFFGEGSRLTVL.

This chain connects TRBV5-6 to TRBJ1-1, with TRBD1 matching over 8 bases. The CDR3 loop spans 16 amino acids. V dropped 4 bases and J dropped 4; count of bases not matched to a gene: 12. The germline V gene encodes CDR1 SGHDT and CDR2 YYEEEE. The chain's CDR3 is CASSPRGRGQVTEAFF. Written as DNA, the CDR3 is TGTGCCAGCAGCCCTCGGGGCAGGGGGCAGGTCACTGAAGCTTTCTTT. The full variable domain, in which reference TRBV5-6 and TRBJ1-1 provide the parts outside the CDR3, is DAGVTQSPTHLIKTRGQQVTLRCSPKSGHDTVSWYQQALGQGPQFIFQYYEEEERQRGNFPDRFSGHQFPNYSSELNVNALLLGDSALYLCASSPRGRGQVTEAFFGQGTRLTVV.

The chain links TRBV9 to TRBJ1-2, with TRBD1 as a possible D gene (6 bases). Looked up from germline, CDR1 is SGDLS and CDR2 is YYNGEE. V lost 0 bases and J lost 8, with 26 bases in between. This CDR3 comprises 18 residues. CDR3: CASSVGREGGAVVSGYTF. The CDR3 DNA sequence: TGTGCCAGCAGCGTAGGACGGGAGGGGGGCGCGGTCGTCTCGGGCTACACCTTC.

The chain joins TRBV28 to TRBJ1-1; TRBD1 matches at 10 bases. The V gene end was trimmed by 7 bases and the J gene end by 11 bases; junction bases not matched to a gene: 7. This CDR3 has 12 residues. Germline loops: CDR1 MDHEN, CDR2 SYDVKM. The CDR3 bases are TGTGCCAGCAAAGACAGGGGGCGTCCGGCTTTCTTT. Translation gives CASKDRGRPAFF.

CDR3 in DNA: TGTGCCAGCAGCATTAAAGCGGGGGGGTACAATGAGCAGTTCTTC. This encodes CASSIKAGGYNEQFF. The rearrangement uses TRBV6-5 and TRBJ2-1, with 10 bases aligning to TRBD2. J lost 4 bases, V lost 6 bases, and 6 bases had no gene match. Germline V lookup: CDR1 MNHEY, CDR2 SVGAGI. This CDR3 region has 15 residues.

The chain recombines TRBV9 with TRBJ2-1; 10 bases agree with TRBD1. With 2 bases clipped from V and 6 bases from J, the junction kept 2 bases outside the gene matches. Germline V lookup: CDR1 SGDLS, CDR2 YYNGEE. The CDR3 is 14 residues long. In nucleotides, the CDR3 is TGTGCCAGCAGCGTGGGGACAGGGGTCAATGAGCAGTTCTTC. Encoded protein: CASSVGTGVNEQFF. The full variable domain, its missing parts supplied by reference TRBV9 and TRBJ2-1, is DSGVTQTPKHLITATGQRVTLRCSPRSGDLSVYWYQQSLDQGLQFLIQYYNGEERAKGNILERFSAQQFPDLHSELNLSSLELGDSALYFCASSVGTGVNEQFFGPGTRLTVL.

By its share, this clone is large. This rearrangement joins TRBV13 to TRBJ2-1, with D hard to call. The CDR3 length is 14 residues. V lost 1 base to trimming and J lost 4 bases, with 8 bases between them. The germline CDR1 and CDR2 sequences are PRHDT and FYEKMQ (reference sequence). The CDR3 sequence: CASSLALSYNEQFF. CDR3 DNA sequence: TGTGCCAGCAGCTTAGCCCTTTCTTACAATGAGCAGTTCTTC.

The chain uses TRBV19 and TRBJ2-3, with D maybe TRBD1 (6 bases). There are 15 residues in the CDR3. V lost 9 bases and J 0 bases, leaving 16 bases between the germline ends. The germline CDR1 and CDR2 sequences are LNHDA and SQIVND (reference sequence). The CDR3 region has the DNA TGTGCCAGCAGGAAGACAGGTGCTAGCACAGATACGCAGTATTTT. It translates to CASRKTGASTDTQYF.

This clone was recorded a few times. A far larger clone is just one base off, so this is likely a read error. This sample also contains other DNA sequences that code for the same CDR3. The V gene is TRBV29-1, the J gene TRBJ2-5, with 15 positions matching TRBD2. The CDR3 loop spans 19 amino acids. The ends lost 4 bases at V and 1 base at J; junction bases unmatched: 13. Germline-derived CDR1 and CDR2 are SQVTM and ANQGSEA. The CDR3 coding sequence is TGCAGCGTTGCCGGGGTGGGGACTAGCGGGGGGACCAGCCAAGAGACCCAGTACTTC. Translation gives CSVAGVGTSGGTSQETQYF.

The rearrangement uses TRBV19 and TRBJ1-1, with D unclear. Per the germline V gene, CDR1 is LNHDA and CDR2 is SQIVND (reference sequence). Deletions cut 4 bases from V and 5 bases from J, with 8 bases between. The CDR3 contains 12 residues. CDR3 in amino acids: CASSKPLTEAFF. CDR3 bases: TGTGCCAGTAGTAAACCTCTAACTGAAGCTTTCTTT.

This clone is a singleton in its sample. The V and J genes are TRBV5-1 and TRBJ2-3; no reliable D call. The CDR3 loop spans 16 amino acids. The germline V gene has CDR1 SGHRS and CDR2 YFSETQ. Trimming pared 0 bases from V and 0 bases from J, leaving 11 bases between. CDR3 sequence reads: CASSLAAGGSTDTQYF. The DNA of the CDR3 is TGCGCCAGCAGCTTGGCCGCTGGCGGCAGCACAGATACGCAGTATTTT.

The CDR3 sequence: CAFRKPGEGSNQPQHF. CDR3 nucleotide sequence: TGTGCCTTCAGAAAACCCGGAGAGGGTAGCAATCAGCCCCAGCATTTT. The rearrangement joins TRBV19 to TRBJ1-5; D unclear. Trimming stripped 11 bases from V and 0 bases from J, with 20 bases between. The CDR3 runs to 16 residues. Looked up from germline, CDR1 is LNHDA and CDR2 is SQIVND (reference sequence).

V gene TRBV2 combines with J gene TRBJ1-5; 10 positions agree with TRBD1. V dropped 6 bases and J dropped 1; count of bases not matched to a gene: 12. The CDR3 sequence is 18 residues long. Germline values: CDR1 SNHLY, CDR2 FYNNEI. The CDR3 region has the DNA TGTGCCAGCAGGATTGGGGGACAGGGGATAACGAGCAATCAGCCCCAGCATTTT. As protein: CASRIGGQGITSNQPQHF.

This clone has just a few counts. This chain connects TRBV9 to TRBJ2-1; possible D gene TRBD1, 6 bases. CDR1 is SGDLS and CDR2 is YYNGEE in the germline V gene. CDR3 size: 18 residues. V was cut by 3 bases and J by 9 bases, with 28 bases left in between. CDR3 nucleotide sequence: TGTGCCAGCAGCGCAAACCGCTTAGCTGGGGGCGCGGGTGGTGAGCAGTTCTTC. Its protein product is CASSANRLAGGAGGEQFF.

This clone was found a few times. J is TRBJ2-3 and V is TRBV5-1; a weak D match, TRBD1 (5 bases). The CDR3 is 15 amino acids. Trimming took off 0 bases at V and 6 bases at J, with 14 bases between the two ends. Germline CDR1 reads SGHRS; CDR2 reads YFSETQ. The CDR3 DNA sequence: TGCGCCAGCAGCTTGGGGCAGGGCGGTGCGGATACGCAGTATTTT. It yields the protein CASSLGQGGADTQYF.

This clone was seen a handful of times. A far larger clone is one nucleotide away, so this likely arose from a read error. This rearrangement joins TRBV11-2 to TRBJ2-7, with a tentative D call TRBD2 (6 bases). The germline V gene has CDR1 SGHAT and CDR2 FQNNGV. Trimming took off 5 bases at V and 5 bases at J, with 19 bases between the two ends. The CDR3 is made up of 15 amino acids. The CDR3 region has the DNA TGTGCCAGCAGCCAAGGGGACCGCTCGGGGGACGAGCAGTACTTC. Protein: CASSQGDRSGDEQYF.

This chain links TRBV5-6 with TRBJ2-7, with 7 bases identical to TRBD1. This CDR3 has 15 amino acids. CDR1 is SGHDT, CDR2 YYEEEE, per germline. The V and J ends lost 1 base and 7 bases, in that order; junction bases with no gene match: 11. CDR3 residues: CASSLIQGRVQEQYF. CDR3 coding DNA: TGTGCCAGCAGCTTGATACAGGGGAGAGTGCAGGAGCAGTACTTC.

The V call is TRBV10-3, the J call TRBJ2-2, with D possibly matching TRBD2 (5 bases). V was cut by 4 bases and J by 5 bases, with 8 bases left in between. Germline assignment: CDR1 ENHRY and CDR2 SYGVKD. The CDR3 extends over 13 amino acids. The CDR3 nucleotides are TGTGCCATCAGTGTGGAGGTAACCGGGGAGCTGTTTTTT. This gives the protein CAISVEVTGELFF.

The J gene is TRBJ1-6, the V gene TRBV4-3; unclear D gene. From germline, CDR1 is LGHNA and CDR2 YSLEER. The CDR3 sequence is 15 residues long. Between the trimmed V and J ends, which lost 1 base and 10 bases, there was a span of 14 bases. This CDR3 reads CASSQVPAIGSPLHF. CDR3 nucleotide sequence: TGCGCCAGCAGCCAAGTTCCAGCCATCGGGTCACCCCTCCACTTT.

This chain connects TRBV4-2 to TRBJ1-4; 8 bases fit TRBD1. Germline V gene data show CDR1 as LGHNA and CDR2 as YNFKEQ. The CDR3 has 16 amino acids. V shed 3 bases and J 4 bases; nucleotides not matched to a gene: 7. The CDR3 nucleotides are TGTGCCAGCAGCCAGACAGGGGAACAGGTTAATGAAAAACTGTTTTTT. Amino acids: CASSQTGEQVNEKLFF.

The chain is built from TRBV4-3 and TRBJ1-2; 7 bases fit TRBD1. Germline CDR1 and CDR2: LGHNA and YSLEER. The CDR3 spans 15 residues. The J segment lost 2 bases and the V segment lost 0 bases, leaving 3 bases of the junction unmatched. CDR3 sequence reads: CASSQDLGGNYGYTF. The CDR3 nucleotides read TGCGCCAGCAGCCAAGATCTAGGGGGCAACTATGGCTACACCTTC.

Only one count was recorded for this clone. The J gene is TRBJ2-1, the V gene TRBV10-3; TRBD2 aligns across 8 bases. CDR1 is ENHRY and CDR2 is SYGVKD in the germline V gene. Losses at the gene ends were 1 base for V and 5 bases for J; bases not matched to a gene: 7. This CDR3 has 16 residues. DNA for the CDR3: TGTGCCATCAGTGAGTACGGGGGGGGACCCCACAATGAGCAGTTCTTC. Encoded protein: CAISEYGGGPHNEQFF.

The rearrangement links TRBV5-4 to TRBJ2-2, with 9 bases identical to TRBD2. V gave up 5 bases and J gave up 6 bases; unmatched junction bases: 8. CDR3 length: 15 amino acids. Germline values: CDR1 SGHNT, CDR2 YYREEE (reference sequence). This CDR3 reads CASRGAGGSAGELFF. The CDR3 DNA follows: TGTGCCAGCAGGGGAGCGGGGGGCTCGGCCGGGGAGCTGTTTTTT.

In its sample, this clone was seen a few times. The chain links TRBV4-1 to TRBJ1-5, with D hard to call. The germline V and J ends were trimmed by 0 bases and 5 bases, with 5 bases remaining between them. This CDR3 has 13 residues. The germline gives CDR1 MGHRA, CDR2 YSYEKL. This chain's CDR3 is CASSQDRHQPQHF. Written as DNA, the CDR3 is TGCGCCAGCAGCCAAGATCGACATCAGCCCCAGCATTTT.